Listed below are T cell receptor beta chains from one sample, sequenced in a study of CD8+ T cells in alopecia areata. The data were produced by immunoSEQ multiplex PCR, yet TCRdb's version contains in-frame clones alone and is incomplete. The table shows several thousand clones, with approximately 50% occurring only once. The input for sequencing was skin, taken at week 0. The receptors originated from a human donor with alopecia areata. Each CDR3 is given with its conserved first and last residue. The order of the fields is D gene, clone size, J gene, V gene, CDR3 protein, CDR3 DNA. D genes are given only for firm matches. Rows give clone size only sometimes, using once, few, many, or a class for an expanded clone.

d_gene: TRBD2
abundance: -
j_gene: TRBJ2-1
v_gene: TRBV6-6
CDR3aa: CASSYSASGAPIF
CDR3nt: TGTGCCAGCAGTTACTCGGCTAGCGGAGCCCCTATCTTC

d_gene: -
abundance: -
j_gene: TRBJ2-3
v_gene: TRBV13
CDR3aa: CASSLEITDTQYF
CDR3nt: TGTGCCAGCAGCTTGGAGATCACAGATACGCAGTATTTT

d_gene: TRBD2
abundance: -
j_gene: TRBJ2-7
v_gene: TRBV11-2
CDR3aa: CASRTSGILGEQYF
CDR3nt: TGTGCCAGCCGGACTAGCGGGATATTGGGGGAGCAGTACTTC

d_gene: -
abundance: -
j_gene: TRBJ1-1
v_gene: TRBV6-5
CDR3aa: CASSYSWVGTEAFF
CDR3nt: TGTGCCAGCAGTTACTCCTGGGTGGGCACTGAAGCTTTCTTT

d_gene: -
abundance: -
j_gene: TRBJ1-2
v_gene: TRBV11-3
CDR3aa: CASSFPTDNYGYTF
CDR3nt: TGTGCCAGCAGCTTTCCTACAGACAACTATGGCTACACCTTC

d_gene: TRBD2
abundance: -
j_gene: TRBJ2-7
v_gene: TRBV30
CDR3aa: CAWSVLAGTYEQYF
CDR3nt: TGTGCCTGGAGTGTACTAGCGGGCACCTACGAGCAGTACTTC

d_gene: -
abundance: -
j_gene: TRBJ2-7
v_gene: TRBV7-3
CDR3aa: CASSHGTDYEQYF
CDR3nt: TGTGCCAGCAGCCACGGGACGGACTACGAGCAGTACTTC

d_gene: TRBD1
abundance: -
j_gene: TRBJ1-2
v_gene: TRBV6-1
CDR3aa: CASRYRGQYYGYTF
CDR3nt: TGTGCCAGCAGATACAGGGGGCAGTACTATGGCTACACCTTC

d_gene: -
abundance: -
j_gene: TRBJ2-7
v_gene: TRBV2
CDR3aa: CASSEPNRDPYF
CDR3nt: TGTGCCAGCAGTGAGCCAAACCGAGACCCGTACTTC

d_gene: -
abundance: -
j_gene: TRBJ1-2
v_gene: TRBV7-9
CDR3aa: CASSPSAGGSNYGYTF
CDR3nt: TGTGCCAGCAGCCCATCGGCTGGAGGGTCTAACTATGGCTACACCTTC

d_gene: -
abundance: few
j_gene: TRBJ1-2
v_gene: TRBV4-1
CDR3aa: CASSQSPDRLHGYTF
CDR3nt: TGCGCCAGCAGCCAAAGCCCCGACAGGCTTCATGGCTACACCTTC

d_gene: -
abundance: few
j_gene: TRBJ2-5
v_gene: TRBV7-9
CDR3aa: CASSLVWETQYF
CDR3nt: TGTGCCAGCAGCTTAGTCTGGGAGACCCAGTACTTC

d_gene: TRBD1
abundance: -
j_gene: TRBJ1-6
v_gene: TRBV6-1
CDR3aa: CASSATTGENSPLHF
CDR3nt: TGTGCCAGCAGTGCAACGACAGGGGAAAATTCACCCCTCCACTTT

d_gene: -
abundance: -
j_gene: TRBJ1-1
v_gene: TRBV6-6
CDR3aa: CASSSGPWGDEAFF
CDR3nt: TGTGCCAGCAGTTCCGGGCCCTGGGGGGATGAAGCTTTCTTT

d_gene: -
abundance: -
j_gene: TRBJ2-1
v_gene: TRBV6-5
CDR3aa: CASTSTYLGEQFF
CDR3nt: TGTGCCAGCACTTCGACCTATCTGGGTGAGCAGTTCTTC

d_gene: -
abundance: -
j_gene: TRBJ1-1
v_gene: TRBV19
CDR3aa: CAVEGRPNTEAFF
CDR3nt: TGTGCCGTTGAGGGACGGCCGAACACTGAAGCTTTCTTT

d_gene: -
abundance: -
j_gene: TRBJ1-1
v_gene: TRBV28
CDR3aa: CASSEGNTEAFF
CDR3nt: TGTGCCAGCAGTGAGGGGAACACTGAAGCTTTCTTT

d_gene: -
abundance: -
j_gene: TRBJ2-3
v_gene: TRBV6-1
CDR3aa: CASSLQGLDTQYF
CDR3nt: TGTGCCAGCAGCCTGCAGGGTCTAGATACGCAGTATTTT

d_gene: -
abundance: few
j_gene: TRBJ2-1
v_gene: TRBV15
CDR3aa: CATSRAGVGNEQFF
CDR3nt: TGTGCCACCAGCAGAGCGGGGGTGGGCAATGAGCAGTTCTTC

d_gene: TRBD1
abundance: -
j_gene: TRBJ2-5
v_gene: TRBV7-6
CDR3aa: CASSSTSGTGGQETQYF
CDR3nt: TGTGCCAGCAGCTCGACTTCCGGGACAGGGGGTCAAGAGACCCAGTACTTC

d_gene: -
abundance: once
j_gene: TRBJ2-2
v_gene: TRBV5-1
CDR3aa: CASSLLPLGNTGELFF
CDR3nt: TGCGCCAGCAGCTTGCTACCCCTGGGAAACACCGGGGAGCTGTTTTTT

d_gene: TRBD2
abundance: large
j_gene: TRBJ2-7
v_gene: TRBV29-1
CDR3aa: CSIGLASYEQYF
CDR3nt: TGCAGCATCGGACTAGCCTCCTACGAGCAGTACTTC

d_gene: TRBD1
abundance: -
j_gene: TRBJ2-2
v_gene: TRBV5-8
CDR3aa: CASSRTRTGTGDTGELFF
CDR3nt: TGTGCCAGCAGCCGAACTCGAACCGGGACAGGGGACACCGGGGAGCTGTTTTTT

d_gene: TRBD2
abundance: few
j_gene: TRBJ2-3
v_gene: TRBV27
CDR3aa: CASRFKTSGSADTQYF
CDR3nt: TGTGCCAGCAGATTTAAGACTAGCGGGAGCGCAGATACGCAGTATTTT

d_gene: -
abundance: once
j_gene: TRBJ2-7
v_gene: TRBV6-6
CDR3aa: CASSYPGLSEQYF
CDR3nt: TGTGCCAGCAGTTACCCCGGACTCAGCGAGCAGTACTTC

d_gene: TRBD2
abundance: -
j_gene: TRBJ2-3
v_gene: TRBV18
CDR3aa: CASSRSLAGGPDTQYF
CDR3nt: TGTGCCAGCTCAAGGAGTCTAGCGGGAGGGCCAGATACGCAGTATTTT

d_gene: -
abundance: few
j_gene: TRBJ2-1
v_gene: TRBV19
CDR3aa: CASGGSSYNEQFF
CDR3nt: TGTGCCAGTGGTGGCAGCTCCTACAATGAGCAGTTCTTC

d_gene: TRBD2
abundance: -
j_gene: TRBJ2-1
v_gene: TRBV10-1
CDR3aa: CASSGGPSGEQFF
CDR3nt: TGCGCCAGCTCGGGAGGGCCCTCAGGTGAGCAGTTCTTC

d_gene: -
abundance: -
j_gene: TRBJ2-7
v_gene: TRBV6-5
CDR3aa: CASSYGRVYEQYF
CDR3nt: TGTGCCAGCAGTTACGGGAGAGTCTACGAGCAGTACTTC

d_gene: -
abundance: -
j_gene: TRBJ1-2
v_gene: TRBV7-9
CDR3aa: CASSGMDGPNYGYTF
CDR3nt: TGTGCCAGCAGTGGGATGGACGGACCTAACTATGGCTACACCTTC

d_gene: -
abundance: few
j_gene: TRBJ1-2
v_gene: TRBV30
CDR3aa: CAWSPGQGAYGYTF
CDR3nt: TGTGCCTGGAGTCCGGGACAAGGAGCCTATGGCTACACCTTC

d_gene: -
abundance: -
j_gene: TRBJ2-7
v_gene: TRBV9
CDR3aa: CASSHASLGEQYF
CDR3nt: TGTGCCAGCAGCCATGCTTCCTTGGGCGAGCAGTACTTC

d_gene: -
abundance: -
j_gene: TRBJ1-1
v_gene: TRBV19
CDR3aa: CASNRDRNTEAFF
CDR3nt: TGTGCCAGTAACAGGGACCGGAACACTGAAGCTTTCTTT

d_gene: TRBD2
abundance: -
j_gene: TRBJ2-3
v_gene: TRBV2
CDR3aa: CASTGLETGVAGFRDTQYF
CDR3nt: TGTGCCAGCACTGGACTGGAGACCGGGGTAGCGGGGTTTAGAGATACGCAGTATTTT

d_gene: -
abundance: few
j_gene: TRBJ1-5
v_gene: TRBV19
CDR3aa: CASSIMGDQPQHF
CDR3nt: TGTGCCAGTAGTATCATGGGGGATCAGCCCCAGCATTTT

d_gene: TRBD2
abundance: -
j_gene: TRBJ2-7
v_gene: TRBV27
CDR3aa: CASSFTSASYEQYF
CDR3nt: TGTGCCAGCAGTTTTACTAGCGCCTCCTACGAGCAGTACTTC

d_gene: TRBD2
abundance: -
j_gene: TRBJ2-7
v_gene: TRBV2
CDR3aa: CASSERRSPSGGSYEQYF
CDR3nt: TGTGCCAGCAGTGAAAGGAGGAGCCCTAGCGGAGGATCCTACGAGCAGTACTTC

d_gene: TRBD1
abundance: few
j_gene: TRBJ1-1
v_gene: TRBV7-9
CDR3aa: CASSAGQGMNTEAFF
CDR3nt: TGTGCCAGCAGCGCCGGACAGGGGATGAACACTGAAGCTTTCTTT

d_gene: -
abundance: -
j_gene: TRBJ2-3
v_gene: TRBV4-3
CDR3aa: CASKPSLGDTQYF
CDR3nt: TGCGCCAGCAAGCCAAGCCTAGGGGATACGCAGTATTTT

d_gene: -
abundance: few
j_gene: TRBJ1-1
v_gene: TRBV30
CDR3aa: CACTGVTRGAEAFF
CDR3nt: TGTGCCTGCACCGGAGTCACCCGAGGTGCTGAAGCTTTCTTT

d_gene: -
abundance: -
j_gene: TRBJ2-3
v_gene: TRBV25-1
CDR3aa: CASSDDRGLWADTQYF
CDR3nt: TGTGCCAGCAGTGATGACCGGGGCCTCTGGGCGGATACGCAGTATTTT

d_gene: -
abundance: -
j_gene: TRBJ2-3
v_gene: TRBV30
CDR3aa: CAWSVSGLGTDTQYF
CDR3nt: TGTGCCTGGAGTGTTTCAGGGCTCGGCACAGATACGCAGTATTTT

d_gene: TRBD1
abundance: -
j_gene: TRBJ2-3
v_gene: TRBV28
CDR3aa: CASSSPRQGARDTQYF
CDR3nt: TGTGCCAGCAGCTCCCCACGACAGGGGGCGCGGGATACGCAGTATTTT

d_gene: -
abundance: few
j_gene: TRBJ2-2
v_gene: TRBV6-1
CDR3aa: CASNTGNTGELFF
CDR3nt: TGTGCCAGCAACACAGGGAACACCGGGGAGCTGTTTTTT

d_gene: TRBD1
abundance: few
j_gene: TRBJ2-7
v_gene: TRBV28
CDR3aa: CASRDPGQGVYEQYF
CDR3nt: TGTGCCAGCAGAGATCCGGGACAGGGGGTCTACGAGCAGTACTTC

d_gene: -
abundance: -
j_gene: TRBJ2-1
v_gene: TRBV4-1
CDR3aa: CASSQVGTYNEQFF
CDR3nt: TGCGCCAGCAGCCAAGTGGGTACCTACAATGAGCAGTTCTTC

d_gene: TRBD2
abundance: -
j_gene: TRBJ2-3
v_gene: TRBV29-1
CDR3aa: CSVEPSGGIRDTQYF
CDR3nt: TGCAGCGTTGAGCCTAGCGGGGGTATTAGAGATACGCAGTATTTT

d_gene: TRBD2
abundance: -
j_gene: TRBJ2-1
v_gene: TRBV11-2
CDR3aa: CASSLDETRLAGGEQFF
CDR3nt: TGTGCCAGCAGCTTAGACGAGACTCGACTAGCGGGAGGGGAGCAGTTCTTC

d_gene: TRBD2
abundance: few
j_gene: TRBJ2-4
v_gene: TRBV6-5
CDR3aa: CASSYSTSGVENIQYF
CDR3nt: TGTGCCAGCAGTTACTCCACTAGCGGGGTAGAGAACATTCAGTACTTC

d_gene: -
abundance: -
j_gene: TRBJ2-1
v_gene: TRBV11-2
CDR3aa: CASSLIRAESEQFF
CDR3nt: TGTGCCAGCAGCTTAATTAGGGCGGAGAGTGAGCAGTTCTTC

d_gene: -
abundance: few
j_gene: TRBJ1-1
v_gene: TRBV6-9
CDR3aa: CASSRGHLNTEAFF
CDR3nt: TGTGCCAGCAGTCGCGGACACTTGAACACTGAAGCTTTCTTT

d_gene: TRBD1
abundance: -
j_gene: TRBJ2-3
v_gene: TRBV30
CDR3aa: CAWRDRDTDTQYF
CDR3nt: TGTGCCTGGCGGGACAGAGACACAGATACGCAGTATTTT

d_gene: -
abundance: -
j_gene: TRBJ2-3
v_gene: TRBV11-2
CDR3aa: CASSFNTDTQYF
CDR3nt: TGTGCCAGCAGCTTCAACACAGATACGCAGTATTTT